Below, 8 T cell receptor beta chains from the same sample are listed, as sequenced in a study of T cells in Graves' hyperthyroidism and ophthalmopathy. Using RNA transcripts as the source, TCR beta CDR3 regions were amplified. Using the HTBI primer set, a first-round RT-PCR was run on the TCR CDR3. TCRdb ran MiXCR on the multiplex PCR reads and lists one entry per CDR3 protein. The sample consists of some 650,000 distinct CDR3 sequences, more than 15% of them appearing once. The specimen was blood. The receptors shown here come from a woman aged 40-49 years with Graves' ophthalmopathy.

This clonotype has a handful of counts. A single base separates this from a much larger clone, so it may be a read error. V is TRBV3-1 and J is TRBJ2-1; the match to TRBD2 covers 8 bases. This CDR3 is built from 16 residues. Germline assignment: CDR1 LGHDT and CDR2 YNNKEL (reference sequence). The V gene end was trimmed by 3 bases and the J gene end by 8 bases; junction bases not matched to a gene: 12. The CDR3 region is CASSHHTSGLYDEQFF. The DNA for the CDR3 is TGTGCCAGCAGCCACCATACTAGCGGACTATACGATGAGCAGTTCTTC.

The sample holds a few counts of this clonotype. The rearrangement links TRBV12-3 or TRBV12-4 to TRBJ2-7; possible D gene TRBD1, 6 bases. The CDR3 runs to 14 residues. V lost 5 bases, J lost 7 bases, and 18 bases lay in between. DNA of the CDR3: TGTGCCAGCAGTCCGGGACATCATTCCGGGGAGCAGTACTTC. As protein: CASSPGHHSGEQYF.

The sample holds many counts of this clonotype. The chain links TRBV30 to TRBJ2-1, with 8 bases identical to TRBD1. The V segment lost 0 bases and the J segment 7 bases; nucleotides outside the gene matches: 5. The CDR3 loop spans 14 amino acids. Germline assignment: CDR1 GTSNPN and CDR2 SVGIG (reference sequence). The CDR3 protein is CAWSVPGGLNEQFF. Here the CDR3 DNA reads TGTGCCTGGAGTGTGCCAGGGGGCTTGAATGAGCAGTTCTTC.

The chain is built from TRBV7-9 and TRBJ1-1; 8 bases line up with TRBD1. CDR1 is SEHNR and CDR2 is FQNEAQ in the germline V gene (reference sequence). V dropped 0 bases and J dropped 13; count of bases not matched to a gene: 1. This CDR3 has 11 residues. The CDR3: CASSLADRVFF. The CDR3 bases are TGTGCCAGCAGCTTAGCGGACAGGGTTTTCTTT. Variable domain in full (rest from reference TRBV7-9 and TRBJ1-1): DTGVSQNPRHKITKRGQNVTFRCDPISEHNRLYWYRQTLGQGPEFLTYFQNEAQLEKSRLLSDRFSAERPKGSFSTLEIQRTEQGDSAMYLCASSLADRVFFGQGTRLTVV.

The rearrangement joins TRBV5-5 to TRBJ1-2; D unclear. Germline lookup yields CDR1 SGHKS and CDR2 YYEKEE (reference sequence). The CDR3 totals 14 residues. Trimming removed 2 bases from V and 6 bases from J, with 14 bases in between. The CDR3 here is CASSLWHSEDGYTF. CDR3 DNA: TGTGCCAGCAGCTTATGGCACAGTGAAGATGGCTACACCTTC.

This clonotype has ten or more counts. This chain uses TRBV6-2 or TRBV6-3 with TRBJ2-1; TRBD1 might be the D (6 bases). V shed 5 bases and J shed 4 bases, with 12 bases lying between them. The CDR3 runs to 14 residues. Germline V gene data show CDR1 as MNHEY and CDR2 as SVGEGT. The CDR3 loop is CASSMTGLYNEQFF. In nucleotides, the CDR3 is TGTGCCAGCAGTATGACAGGCCTGTACAATGAGCAGTTCTTC.

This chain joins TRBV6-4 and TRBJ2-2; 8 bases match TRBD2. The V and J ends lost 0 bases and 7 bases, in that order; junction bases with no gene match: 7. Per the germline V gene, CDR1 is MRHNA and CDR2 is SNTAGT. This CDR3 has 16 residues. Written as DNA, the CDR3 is TGTGCCAGCAGTGACTCGAGACGGGAGGGCGGCGGGGAGCTGTTTTTT. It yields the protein CASSDSRREGGGELFF.

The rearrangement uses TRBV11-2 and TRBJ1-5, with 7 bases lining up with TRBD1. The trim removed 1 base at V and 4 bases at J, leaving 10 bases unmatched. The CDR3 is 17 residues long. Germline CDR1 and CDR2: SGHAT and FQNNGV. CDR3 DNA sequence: TGTGCCAGCAGCTTAGCGACGGAGGGCAGGGGGAATCAGCCCCAGCATTTT. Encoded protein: CASSLATEGRGNQPQHF.